This T cell receptor (beta chain) was sequenced in a study of control samples from healthy donors and cancer patients. The repertoire was sequenced with immunoSEQ multiplex PCR; TCRdb's copy has only in-frame clones and lacks some. The sample holds some 140,000 clones, around 85% seen once. This CDR3 has 16 residues. Germline V gene sequence: CDR1 MNHEY, CDR2 SVGEGT. The ends lost 4 bases at V and 10 bases at J; junction bases unmatched: 16. The sequenced sample consisted of blood. This rearrangement joins TRBV6-2 or TRBV6-3 to TRBJ1-1, with 9 bases fitting TRBD1. The TCR sequence derives from a woman in her 30s in good health. Here the CDR3 DNA reads TGTGCCAGCAGTTCGCGTTCGGGAGGGACAGGGCGAGTAGCTTTCTTT. As protein: CASSSRSGGTGRVAFF.